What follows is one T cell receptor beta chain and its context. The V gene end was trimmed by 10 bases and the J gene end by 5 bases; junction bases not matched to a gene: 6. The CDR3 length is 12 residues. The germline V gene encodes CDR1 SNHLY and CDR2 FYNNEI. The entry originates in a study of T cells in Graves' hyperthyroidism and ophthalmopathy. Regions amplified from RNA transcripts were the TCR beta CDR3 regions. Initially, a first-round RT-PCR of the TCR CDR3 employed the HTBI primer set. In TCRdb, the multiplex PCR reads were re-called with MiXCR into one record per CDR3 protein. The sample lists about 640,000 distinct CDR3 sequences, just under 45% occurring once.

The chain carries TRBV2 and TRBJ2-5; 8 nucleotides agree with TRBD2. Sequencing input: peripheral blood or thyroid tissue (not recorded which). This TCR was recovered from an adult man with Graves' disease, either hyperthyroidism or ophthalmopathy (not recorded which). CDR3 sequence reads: CATRPGGETQYF. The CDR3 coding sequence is TGTGCCACCCGCCCGGGGGGGGAGACCCAGTACTTC.